The entry below gives a single T cell receptor (beta chain) sequence along with its context. The data were taken from a study of blood T cells in healthy people across ages. The authors ran a second PCR of about 7 to 12 cycles using a sample-barcoded 5' primer and a J-beta primer mix. TCRdb re-derived calls from the 5' RACE reads in MiXCR, one entry per CDR3 protein. The sample contains 800,000 to 950,000 distinct CDR3 sequences, around 46% of which appear only once. The CDR3 is made up of 14 amino acids. The ends were cut back, 4 bases at V and 6 bases at J, with 14 bases in the middle. From germline, CDR1 is MNHNS and CDR2 SASEGT.

The sequenced material came from blood. The TCR was taken from a man under 40 in good health. The J gene is TRBJ2-3, the V gene TRBV6-1; possibly TRBD1 or TRBD2 for D (5 bases each). In DNA, the CDR3 is TGTGCCAGCAGTGCAGGGACCTCTCTTGATACGCAGTATTTT. The encoded protein is CASSAGTSLDTQYF.